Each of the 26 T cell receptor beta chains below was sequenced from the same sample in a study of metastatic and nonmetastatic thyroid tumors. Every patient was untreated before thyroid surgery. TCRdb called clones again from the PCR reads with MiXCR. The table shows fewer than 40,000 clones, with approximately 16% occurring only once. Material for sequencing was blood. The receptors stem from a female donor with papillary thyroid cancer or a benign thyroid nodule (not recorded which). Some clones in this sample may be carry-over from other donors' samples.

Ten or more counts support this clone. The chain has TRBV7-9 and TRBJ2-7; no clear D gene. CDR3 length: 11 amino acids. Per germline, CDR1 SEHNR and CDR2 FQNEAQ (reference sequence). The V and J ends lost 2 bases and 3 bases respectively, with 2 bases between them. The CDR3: CASSLHYEQYF. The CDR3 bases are TGTGCCAGCAGCTTACACTACGAGCAGTACTTC.

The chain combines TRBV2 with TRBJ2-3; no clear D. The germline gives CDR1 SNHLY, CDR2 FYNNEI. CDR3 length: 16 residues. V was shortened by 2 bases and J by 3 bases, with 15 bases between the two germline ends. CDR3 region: CASSEIAEFETDTQYF. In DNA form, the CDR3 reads TGTGCCAGCAGTGAAATTGCCGAATTTGAAACAGATACGCAGTATTTT.

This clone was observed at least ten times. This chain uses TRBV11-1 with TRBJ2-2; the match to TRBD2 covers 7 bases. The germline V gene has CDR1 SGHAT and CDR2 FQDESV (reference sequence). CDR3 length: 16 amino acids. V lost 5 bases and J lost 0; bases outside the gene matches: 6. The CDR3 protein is CASSPFGGTNTGELFF. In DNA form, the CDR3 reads TGTGCCAGCAGCCCATTCGGGGGGACGAACACCGGGGAGCTGTTTTTT.

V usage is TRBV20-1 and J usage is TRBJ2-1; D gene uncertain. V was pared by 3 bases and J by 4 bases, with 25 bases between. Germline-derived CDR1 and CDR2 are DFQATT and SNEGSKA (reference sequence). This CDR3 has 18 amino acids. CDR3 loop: CSARRSHPVTEIYNEQFF. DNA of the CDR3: TGCAGTGCTAGGAGGTCCCACCCCGTGACGGAGATTTACAATGAGCAGTTCTTC.

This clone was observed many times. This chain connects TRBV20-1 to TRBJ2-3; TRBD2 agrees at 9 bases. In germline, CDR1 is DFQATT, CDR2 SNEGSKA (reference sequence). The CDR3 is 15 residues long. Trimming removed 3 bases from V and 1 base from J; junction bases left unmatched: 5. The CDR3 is CSARVAGAGTDTQYF. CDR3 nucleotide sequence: TGCAGTGCTAGGGTAGCGGGAGCGGGCACAGATACGCAGTATTTT.

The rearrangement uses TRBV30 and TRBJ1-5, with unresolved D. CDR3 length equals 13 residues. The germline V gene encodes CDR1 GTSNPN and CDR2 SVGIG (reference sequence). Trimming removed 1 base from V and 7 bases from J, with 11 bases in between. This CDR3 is CAWSAKGGQPQHF. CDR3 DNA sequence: TGTGCCTGGAGTGCTAAGGGTGGCCAGCCCCAGCATTTT.

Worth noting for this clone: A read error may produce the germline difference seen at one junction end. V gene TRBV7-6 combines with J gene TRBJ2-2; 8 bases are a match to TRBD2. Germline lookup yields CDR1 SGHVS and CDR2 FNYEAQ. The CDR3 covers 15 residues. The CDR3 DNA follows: TGTGCCAACAGCCTAGGACTAGCTGGAGTATCGGAGCTGTTTTTT. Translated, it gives CANSLGLAGVSELFF.

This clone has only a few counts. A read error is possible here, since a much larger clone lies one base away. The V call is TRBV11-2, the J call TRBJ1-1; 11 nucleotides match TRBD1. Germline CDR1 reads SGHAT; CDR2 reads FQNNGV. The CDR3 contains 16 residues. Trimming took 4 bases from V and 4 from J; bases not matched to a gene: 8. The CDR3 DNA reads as TGTGCCAGCAGCTCGCAGGCCGGGACAGGGGGCACTGAAGCTTTCTTT. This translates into CASSSQAGTGGTEAFF.

The CDR3: CSASWSQTDTQYF. CDR3 nucleotide sequence: TGCAGTGCTAGCTGGTCTCAAACAGATACGCAGTATTTT. This chain connects TRBV20-1 to TRBJ2-3; D is uncertain. The CDR3 runs 13 residues. Germline CDR1 DFQATT, CDR2 SNEGSKA (reference sequence). V lost 3 bases, J lost 3 bases, and 10 bases lay in between.

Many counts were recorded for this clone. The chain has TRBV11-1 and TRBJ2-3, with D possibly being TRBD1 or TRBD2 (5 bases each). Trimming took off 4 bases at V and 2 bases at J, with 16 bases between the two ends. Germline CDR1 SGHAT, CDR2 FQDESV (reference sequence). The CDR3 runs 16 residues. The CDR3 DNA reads TGTGCCAGCAGCTCCGGGACCCTCCAATTCACAGATACGCAGTATTTT. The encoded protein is CASSSGTLQFTDTQYF.

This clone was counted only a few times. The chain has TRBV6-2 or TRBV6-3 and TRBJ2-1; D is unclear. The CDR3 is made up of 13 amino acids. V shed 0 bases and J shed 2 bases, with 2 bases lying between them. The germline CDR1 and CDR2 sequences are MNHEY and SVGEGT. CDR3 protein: CASSYSAYNEQFF. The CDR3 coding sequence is TGTGCCAGCAGTTACTCCGCCTACAATGAGCAGTTCTTC.

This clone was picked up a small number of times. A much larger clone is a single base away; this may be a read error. CDR3 amino acids: CSVGPTGVGGYTF. As DNA, the CDR3 is TGCAGCGTTGGCCCCACAGGGGTTGGCGGCTACACCTTC. V and J are TRBV29-1 and TRBJ1-2; TRBD1 matches at 7 bases. Germline CDR1 SQVTM, CDR2 ANQGSEA. The CDR3 is 13 amino acids. With 4 bases clipped from V and 8 bases from J, the junction kept 10 bases outside the gene matches.

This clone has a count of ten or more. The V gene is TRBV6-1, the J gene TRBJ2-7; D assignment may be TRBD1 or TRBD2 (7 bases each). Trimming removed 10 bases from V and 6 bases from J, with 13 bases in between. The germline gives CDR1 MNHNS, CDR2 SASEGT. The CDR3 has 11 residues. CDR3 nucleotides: TGTGCCATCCAGGGGGGGTTCGAGCAGTACTTC. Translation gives CAIQGGFEQYF.

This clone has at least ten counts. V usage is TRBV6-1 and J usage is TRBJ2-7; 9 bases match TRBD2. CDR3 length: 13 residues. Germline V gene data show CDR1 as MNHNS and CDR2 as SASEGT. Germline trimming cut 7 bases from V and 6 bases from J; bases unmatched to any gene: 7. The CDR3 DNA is TGTGCCAGCAAAAGTCTAGCGGGACCCGAGCAGTACTTC. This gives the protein CASKSLAGPEQYF.

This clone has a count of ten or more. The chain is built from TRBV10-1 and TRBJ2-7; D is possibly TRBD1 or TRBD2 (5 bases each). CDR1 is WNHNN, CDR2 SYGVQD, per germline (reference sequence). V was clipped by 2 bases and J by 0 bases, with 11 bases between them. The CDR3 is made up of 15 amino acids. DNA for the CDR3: TGCGCCAGCAGTGAGGGGACGGGCCGCTCCTACGAGCAGTACTTC. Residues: CASSEGTGRSYEQYF.

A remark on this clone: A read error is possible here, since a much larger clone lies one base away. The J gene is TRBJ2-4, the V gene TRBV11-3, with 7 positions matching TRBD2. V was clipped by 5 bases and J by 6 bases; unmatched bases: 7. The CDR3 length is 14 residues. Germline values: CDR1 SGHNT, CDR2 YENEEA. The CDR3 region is CASSPGGWSNIQYF. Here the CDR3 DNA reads TGTGCCAGCAGCCCCGGGGGGTGGTCAAACATTCAGTACTTC.

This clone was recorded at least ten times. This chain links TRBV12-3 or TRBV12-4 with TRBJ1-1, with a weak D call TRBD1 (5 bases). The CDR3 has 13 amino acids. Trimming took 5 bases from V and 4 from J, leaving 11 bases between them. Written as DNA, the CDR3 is TGTGCCAGCAGTGCGGGACCGACCACTGAAGCTTTCTTT. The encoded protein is CASSAGPTTEAFF.

CDR3 loop: CASSEAEGTSGTDTGELFF. In nucleotides, the CDR3 is TGTGCCAGCAGTGAAGCGGAAGGAACTAGCGGGACGGACACCGGGGAGCTGTTTTTT. The J gene is TRBJ2-2, the V gene TRBV2; 10 bases are a match to TRBD2. The CDR3 totals 19 residues. Germline assignment: CDR1 SNHLY and CDR2 FYNNEI. Trimming removed 0 bases from V and 3 bases from J; junction bases left unmatched: 10.

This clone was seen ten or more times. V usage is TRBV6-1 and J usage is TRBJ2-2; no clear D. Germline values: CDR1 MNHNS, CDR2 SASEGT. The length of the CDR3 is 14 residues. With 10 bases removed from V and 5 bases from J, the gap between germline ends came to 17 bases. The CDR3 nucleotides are TGTGCCACGACAAGCACTACGGATACCGGGGAGCTGTTTTTT. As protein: CATTSTTDTGELFF.

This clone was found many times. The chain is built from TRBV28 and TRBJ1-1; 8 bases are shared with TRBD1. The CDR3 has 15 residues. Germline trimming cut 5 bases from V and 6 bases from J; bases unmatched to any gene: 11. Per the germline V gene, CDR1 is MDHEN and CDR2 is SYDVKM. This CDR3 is CASSLSRTGKAEAFF. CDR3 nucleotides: TGTGCCAGCAGTCTATCCCGGACAGGGAAGGCTGAAGCTTTCTTT. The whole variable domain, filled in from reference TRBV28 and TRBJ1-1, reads DVKVTQSSRYLVKRTGEKVFLECVQDMDHENMFWYRQDPGLGLRLIYFSYDVKMKEKGDIPEGYSVSREKKERFSLILESASTNQTSMYLCASSLSRTGKAEAFFGQGTRLTVV.

The CDR3 loop is CSAPGRGRDQPQHF. In DNA, the CDR3 is TGCAGTGCGCCGGGCCGGGGGCGCGATCAGCCCCAGCATTTT. This chain uses TRBV20-1 with TRBJ1-5, with D possibly TRBD1 on 6 matching bases. The CDR3 extends over 14 amino acids. Per the germline V gene, CDR1 is DFQATT and CDR2 is SNEGSKA (reference sequence). Between the trimmed V and J ends, which lost 6 bases and 5 bases, there was a span of 17 bases.

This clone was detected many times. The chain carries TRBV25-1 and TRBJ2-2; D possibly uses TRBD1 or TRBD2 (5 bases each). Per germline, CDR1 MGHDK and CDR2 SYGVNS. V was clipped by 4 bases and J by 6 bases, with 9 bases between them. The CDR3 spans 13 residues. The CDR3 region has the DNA TGTGCCAGCAGTGGTCCGGGACCCGGGGAGCTGTTTTTT. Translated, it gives CASSGPGPGELFF.

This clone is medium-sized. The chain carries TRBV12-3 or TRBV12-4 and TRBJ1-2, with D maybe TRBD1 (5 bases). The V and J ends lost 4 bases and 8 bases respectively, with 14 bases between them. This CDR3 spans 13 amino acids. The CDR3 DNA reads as TGTGCCAGCAGTTCGGAGGGGCGTTTAGGCTACACCTTC. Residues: CASSSEGRLGYTF.

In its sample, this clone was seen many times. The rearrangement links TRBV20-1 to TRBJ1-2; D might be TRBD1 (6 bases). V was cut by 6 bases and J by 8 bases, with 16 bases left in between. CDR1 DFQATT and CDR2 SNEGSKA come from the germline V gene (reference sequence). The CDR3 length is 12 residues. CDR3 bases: TGCAGTGCAGAGCCCGTAAGGGGGGGCTACACCTTC. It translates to CSAEPVRGGYTF.

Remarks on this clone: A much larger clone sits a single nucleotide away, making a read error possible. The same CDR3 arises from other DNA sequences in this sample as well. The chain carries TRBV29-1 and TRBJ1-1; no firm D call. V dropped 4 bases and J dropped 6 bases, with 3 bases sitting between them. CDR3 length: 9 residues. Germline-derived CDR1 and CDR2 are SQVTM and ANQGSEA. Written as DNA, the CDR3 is TGCAGCGTTGGACCTGAAGCTTTCTTT. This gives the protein CSVGPEAFF.

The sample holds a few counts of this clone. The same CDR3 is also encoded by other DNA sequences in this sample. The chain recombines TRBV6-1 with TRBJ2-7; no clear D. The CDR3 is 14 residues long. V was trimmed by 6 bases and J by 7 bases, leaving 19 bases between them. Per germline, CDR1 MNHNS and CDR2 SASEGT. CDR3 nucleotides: TGTGCCAGCAGCCTCGGGCTGCGCGTCGGAGAGCAGTACTTC. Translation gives CASSLGLRVGEQYF.